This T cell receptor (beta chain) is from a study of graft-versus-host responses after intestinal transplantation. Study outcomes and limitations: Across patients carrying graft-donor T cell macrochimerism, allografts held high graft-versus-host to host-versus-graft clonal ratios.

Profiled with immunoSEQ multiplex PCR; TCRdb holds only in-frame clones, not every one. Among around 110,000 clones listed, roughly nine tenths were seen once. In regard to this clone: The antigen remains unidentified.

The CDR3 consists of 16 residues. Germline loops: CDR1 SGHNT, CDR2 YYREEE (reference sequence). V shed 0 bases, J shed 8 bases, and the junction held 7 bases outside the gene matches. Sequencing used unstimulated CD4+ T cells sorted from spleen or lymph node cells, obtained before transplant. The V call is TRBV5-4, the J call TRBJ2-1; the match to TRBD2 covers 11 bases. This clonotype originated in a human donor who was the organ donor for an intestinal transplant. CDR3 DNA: TGTGCCAGCAGCTTGGGATCACTAGCGGGAGCATATGAGCAGTTCTTC. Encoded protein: CASSLGSLAGAYEQFF. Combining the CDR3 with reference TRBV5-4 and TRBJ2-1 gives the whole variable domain ETGVTQSPTHLIKTRGQQVTLRCSSQSGHNTVSWYQQALGQGPQFIFQYYREEENGRGNFPPRFSGLQFPNYSSELNVNALELDDSALYLCASSLGSLAGAYEQFFGPGTRLTVL.